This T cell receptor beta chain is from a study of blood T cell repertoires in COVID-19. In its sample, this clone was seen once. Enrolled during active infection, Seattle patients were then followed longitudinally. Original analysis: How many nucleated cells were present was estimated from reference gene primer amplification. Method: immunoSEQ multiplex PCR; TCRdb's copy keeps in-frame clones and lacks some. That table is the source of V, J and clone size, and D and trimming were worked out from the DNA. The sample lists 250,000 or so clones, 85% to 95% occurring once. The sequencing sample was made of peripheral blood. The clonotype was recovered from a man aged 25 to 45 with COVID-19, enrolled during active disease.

CDR3 region: CASSMGPAGTPSTDTQYF. The CDR3 bases are TGTGCCAGTAGTATGGGACCAGCGGGAACGCCAAGCACAGATACGCAGTATTTT. This chain joins TRBV19 and TRBJ2-3, with TRBD2 matching 7 bases. Trimming took 3 bases from V and 0 from J; bases not matched to a gene: 12. Per germline, CDR1 LNHDA and CDR2 SQIVND (reference sequence). This CDR3 has 18 residues.